These 13 T cell receptor beta chains were all obtained from the same sample, sequenced in a study of blood T cells in healthy people across ages. Using a J-beta primer mix together with a sample-barcoded 5' primer, a second PCR was run for roughly 6 to 12 cycles. MiXCR was run by TCRdb on the 5' RACE reads, yielding one entry per CDR3 protein. The sample lists hundreds of thousands of distinct CDR3 sequences; roughly 25% were seen once. These data were also filed under a second study, of T cells of mothers and their children.

The sequenced material came from blood. Receptors originate from a boy between 10 and 17 years old in good health.

V usage is TRBV12-5 and J usage is TRBJ2-1; TRBD2 agrees at 7 bases. The J call may be in error: the DNA end matches TRBJ2-5 better. The CDR3 is 17 residues long. Germline V gene data show CDR1 as LGHNT and CDR2 as FRNRAP. CDR3 DNA sequence: TGTGCTAGTGGTACACCCGATACTGGACTAGTGGAAGGGACCCAGTACTTC. It translates to CASGTPDTGLVEGTQYF.

Comments on this clonotype: A read error may produce the germline difference seen at one junction end. The rearrangement uses TRBV5-1 and TRBJ2-7; the match to TRBD2 covers 14 bases. CDR1 and CDR2 from the germline V gene are SGHRS and YFSETQ. CDR3 length: 16 amino acids. CDR3 nucleotide sequence: TGTGCCAGCAGCCCGAAGGGACTAGCGGGAGTATACGAGCAGTACTTC. It specifies CASSPKGLAGVYEQYF.

This clonotype turned up a few times. The chain combines TRBV28 with TRBJ2-7; the D gene is possibly TRBD2 (6 bases). Trimming cost V 7 bases and J 0 bases, with 13 bases left between them. CDR3 length: 14 amino acids. Germline CDR1 is MDHEN and CDR2 is SYDVKM. This chain's CDR3 is CASNWIADSYEQYF. The CDR3 bases are TGTGCCAGCAATTGGATAGCGGACTCCTACGAGCAGTACTTC. Full variable domain (rest looked up from reference TRBV28 and TRBJ2-7): DVKVTQSSRYLVKRTGEKVFLECVQDMDHENMFWYRQDPGLGLRLIYFSYDVKMKEKGDIPEGYSVSREKKERFSLILESASTNQTSMYLCASNWIADSYEQYFGPGTRLTVT.

The sample holds a few counts of this clonotype. The chain carries TRBV11-2 and TRBJ1-2; 8 bases align to TRBD1. The germline gives CDR1 SGHAT, CDR2 FQNNGV. The V gene end was trimmed by 5 bases and the J gene end by 5 bases; junction bases not matched to a gene: 10. This CDR3 is built from 15 residues. CDR3 coding DNA: TGTGCCAGCAGCGTCACCGGGACAGGAAATTATGGCTACACCTTC. It codes for CASSVTGTGNYGYTF.

The chain uses TRBV5-1 and TRBJ1-1, with D unclear. The length of the CDR3 is 14 residues. Germline V CDR1 and CDR2: SGHRS, YFSETQ. With 4 bases removed from V and 6 bases from J, the gap between germline ends came to 16 bases. CDR3 sequence reads: CASSLPGSNPEAFF. The CDR3 DNA sequence: TGCGCCAGCAGCCTACCGGGGTCTAACCCTGAAGCTTTCTTT.

This sequence joins TRBV6-5 and TRBJ2-4, with D uncertain. This CDR3 comprises 15 residues. Trimming removed 6 bases from V and 1 base from J, with 13 bases in between. Germline V CDR1 and CDR2: MNHEY, SVGAGI. CDR3 bases: TGTGCCAGCAGCGAGACCCACACTGCCAAAAACATTCAGTACTTC. It specifies CASSETHTAKNIQYF.

The CDR3, as DNA: TGCAGTGCTAGAGATAGGACTTCTAACTATGGCTACACCTTC. This encodes CSARDRTSNYGYTF. The rearrangement joins TRBV20-1 to TRBJ1-2; D remains unclear. The ends were cut back, 0 bases at V and 0 bases at J, with 8 bases in the middle. The CDR3 spans 14 residues. Germline values: CDR1 DFQATT, CDR2 SNEGSKA (reference sequence).

This clonotype was counted only a few times. The chain joins TRBV7-9 to TRBJ2-1; 15 bases line up with TRBD2. CDR1 and CDR2 from the germline V gene are SEHNR and FQNEAQ (reference sequence). The CDR3 runs to 17 residues. The J segment lost 9 bases and the V segment lost 5 bases, leaving 11 bases of the junction unmatched. CDR3 protein: CASSPQPGLAGGREQFF. In DNA, the CDR3 is TGTGCCAGCAGCCCGCAGCCCGGACTAGCGGGGGGGCGTGAGCAGTTCTTC.

The chain employs TRBV7-2 and TRBJ1-2, with 9 nucleotides matching TRBD1. This CDR3 spans 15 amino acids. V was clipped by 5 bases and J by 1 base; unmatched bases: 5. CDR1 and CDR2 (germline): SGHTA, FQGNSA. CDR3 nucleotides: TGTGCCAGCAGCCCCCGGACAGGGGATAACTATGGCTACACCTTC. Its protein is CASSPRTGDNYGYTF. Full variable domain (missing parts from reference TRBV7-2 and TRBJ1-2): GAGVSQSPSNKVTEKGKDVELRCDPISGHTALYWYRQSLGQGLEFLIYFQGNSAPDKSGLPSDRFSAERTGGSVSTLTIQRTQQEDSAVYLCASSPRTGDNYGYTFGSGTRLTVV.

This clonotype has only a few counts. The chain joins TRBV14 to TRBJ2-7, with 8 bases aligning to TRBD2. V lost 4 bases, J lost 6 bases, and 5 bases stayed unmatched. Germline loops: CDR1 SGHDN, CDR2 FVKESK. This CDR3 contains 13 residues. CDR3: CASSLSGGAEQYF. The DNA of the CDR3 is TGTGCCAGCAGCCTCAGCGGGGGAGCCGAGCAGTACTTC.

The chain combines TRBV4-1 with TRBJ2-1; no clear D. V dropped 0 bases and J dropped 10 bases, with 13 bases sitting between them. This CDR3 is built from 14 residues. In germline, CDR1 is MGHRA, CDR2 YSYEKL. CDR3 protein: CASSQDRIGEEQFF. The CDR3 bases are TGCGCCAGCAGCCAAGATCGGATCGGCGAAGAGCAGTTCTTC.

This clonotype has more than one count but fewer than ten. The rearrangement joins TRBV6-1 to TRBJ2-6, with TRBD1 matching over 8 bases. The CDR3 covers 16 residues. Germline CDR1 is MNHNS and CDR2 is SASEGT. J was trimmed by 0 bases and V by 7 bases; bases with no gene match: 5. CDR3 sequence: CASKGQAFSGANVLTF. The CDR3 bases are TGTGCCAGCAAGGGACAGGCCTTCTCTGGGGCCAACGTCCTGACTTTC.

This clonotype was observed a few times. This chain connects TRBV6-2 or TRBV6-3 to TRBJ2-1, with D tentatively TRBD1 or TRBD2 (5 bases each). Trimming removed 0 bases at V and 6 bases at J, with 12 bases between. Germline loops: CDR1 MNHEY, CDR2 SVGEGT. This CDR3 is 15 amino acids long. The CDR3 bases are TGTGCCAGCAGTTACTCTGGGCAGGGAGTCAATGAGCAGTTCTTC. This translates into CASSYSGQGVNEQFF.